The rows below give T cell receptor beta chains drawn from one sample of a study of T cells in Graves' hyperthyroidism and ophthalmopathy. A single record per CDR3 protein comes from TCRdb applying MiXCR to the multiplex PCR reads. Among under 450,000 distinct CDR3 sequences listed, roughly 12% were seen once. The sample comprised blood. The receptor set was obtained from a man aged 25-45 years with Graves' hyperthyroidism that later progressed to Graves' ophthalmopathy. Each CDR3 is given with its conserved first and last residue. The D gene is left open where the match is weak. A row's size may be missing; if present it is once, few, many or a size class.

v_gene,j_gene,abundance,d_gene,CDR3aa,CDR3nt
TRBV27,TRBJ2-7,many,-,CASSLSSLLSYEQYF,TGTGCCAGCAGTTTAAGCAGCCTCCTTTCCTACGAGCAGTACTTC
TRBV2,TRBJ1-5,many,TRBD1,CASSEATGWFGNQPQHF,TGTGCCAGCAGTGAAGCGACAGGGTGGTTTGGCAATCAGCCCCAGCATTTT
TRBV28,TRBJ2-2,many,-,CASSLWRLGKNTGELFF,TGTGCCAGCAGTTTATGGAGGCTGGGGAAGAACACCGGGGAGCTGTTTTTT
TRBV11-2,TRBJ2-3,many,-,CASSLGVDTDTQYF,TGTGCCAGCAGCTTAGGAGTGGACACAGATACGCAGTATTTT
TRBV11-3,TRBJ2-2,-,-,CASSGFQVGANTGELSF,TGTGCCAGCAGCGGGTTCCAGGTTGGCGCGAACACCGGGGAGCTGTCTTTT
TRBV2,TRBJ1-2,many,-,CASSGDERGYTF,TGTGCCAGCAGTGGGGACGAGAGAGGCTACACCTTC
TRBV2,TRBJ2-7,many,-,CASVGYSYEQYF,TGTGCCAGCGTCGGGTACTCCTACGAGCAGTACTTC
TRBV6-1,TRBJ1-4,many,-,CASSEAGSGSEKLFF,TGTGCCAGCAGTGAAGCTGGGTCGGGAAGTGAAAAACTGTTTTTT
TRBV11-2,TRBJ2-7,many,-,CASSLADEQYF,TGTGCCAGCAGCTTGGCAGACGAGCAGTACTTC
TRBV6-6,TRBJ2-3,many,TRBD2,CASSYSPAGVSTDTQYF,TGTGCCAGCAGTTACAGCCCGGCGGGAGTTAGCACAGATACGCAGTATTTT
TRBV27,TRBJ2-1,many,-,CASSYTGTYNEQFF,TGTGCCAGCAGTTATACCGGGACCTACAATGAGCAGTTCTTC
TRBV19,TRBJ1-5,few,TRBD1,CASSIGETGGLWPQHF,TGTGCCAGTAGTATAGGGGAGACAGGGGGGCTGTGGCCCCAGCATTTT
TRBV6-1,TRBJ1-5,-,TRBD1,CASSHRGSGQPQHF,TGTGCCAGCAGTCACAGGGGGTCGGGTCAGCCCCAGCATTTT
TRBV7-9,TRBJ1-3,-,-,CASSSRTGSTGNTIYF,TGTGCCAGCAGCTCCCGGACCGGCTCGACTGGAAACACCATATATTTT
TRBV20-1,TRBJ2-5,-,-,CSARGSFQETQYF,TGCAGTGCTAGAGGTAGCTTTCAAGAGACCCAGTACTTC
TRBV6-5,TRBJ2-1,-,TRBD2,CASSYGTSGGYNEQFF,TGTGCCAGCAGTTACGGGACTAGCGGGGGGTACAATGAGCAGTTCTTC
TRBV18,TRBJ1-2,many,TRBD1,CASSTSTGSDGYTF,TGTGCCAGCTCAACGTCGACAGGGTCTGATGGCTACACCTTC
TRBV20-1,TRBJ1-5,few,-,CSASPRFSNQPQHF,TGCAGTGCATCCCCCAGGTTTAGCAATCAGCCCCAGCATTTT
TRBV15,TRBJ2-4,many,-,CATSRDWRGGLDIQYF,TGTGCCACCAGCAGAGACTGGAGGGGAGGTTTGGACATTCAGTACTTC
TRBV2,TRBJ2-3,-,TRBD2,CASSGTSGGGTDTQYF,TGTGCCAGCAGTGGGACTAGCGGGGGGGGCACAGATACGCAGTATTTT
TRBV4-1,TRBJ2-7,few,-,CASSQVFGRQSSYEQYF,TGCGCCAGCAGCCAAGTTTTTGGCCGGCAGAGCTCCTACGAGCAGTACTTC
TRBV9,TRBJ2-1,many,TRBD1,CASSVAQGEYEQFF,TGTGCCAGCAGCGTAGCACAGGGGGAGTATGAGCAGTTCTTC
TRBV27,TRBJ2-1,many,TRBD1,CASSPSTGSSYNEQFF,TGTGCCAGCAGTCCATCGACAGGGAGCTCCTACAATGAGCAGTTCTTC
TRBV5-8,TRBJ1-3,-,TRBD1,CASSLQGVSGNTIYF,TGTGCCAGCAGCCTACAGGGGGTCTCGGGAAACACCATATATTTT
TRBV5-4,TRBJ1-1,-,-,CASSLGAGPNTEAFF,TGTGCCAGCAGCTTAGGAGCAGGTCCGAACACTGAAGCTTTCTTT
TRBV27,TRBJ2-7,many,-,CASSLLGEYEQYF,TGTGCCAGCAGCCTTCTGGGGGAATACGAGCAGTACTTC
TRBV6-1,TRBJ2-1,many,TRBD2,CASSDGSGGHNEQFF,TGTGCCAGCAGTGATGGTAGCGGGGGCCACAATGAGCAGTTCTTC
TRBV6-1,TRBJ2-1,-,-,CASLGRVSYNEQFF,TGTGCCAGCCTGGGTCGGGTCTCCTACAATGAGCAGTTCTTC
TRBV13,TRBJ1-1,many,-,CASSLASTATNTEAFF,TGTGCCAGCAGCTTAGCATCCACAGCGACTAACACTGAAGCTTTCTTT
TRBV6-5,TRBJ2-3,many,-,CASSYSRGAATDTQYF,TGTGCCAGCAGTTACTCTCGGGGGGCCGCGACAGATACGCAGTATTTT
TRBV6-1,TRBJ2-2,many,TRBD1,CASSRDRGTGELFF,TGTGCCAGCAGCCGGGACAGGGGGACCGGGGAGCTGTTTTTT
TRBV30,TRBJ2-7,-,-,CALSAGHSYEQYF,TGTGCGCTTAGCGCGGGACACAGCTACGAGCAGTACTTC
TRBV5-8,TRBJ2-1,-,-,CASSLAIASSYNEQFF,TGTGCCAGCAGCTTGGCGATAGCGAGCTCCTACAATGAGCAGTTCTTC
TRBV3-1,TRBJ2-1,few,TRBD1,CASRVQGAYNEQFF,TGTGCCAGCAGGGTACAGGGGGCCTACAATGAGCAGTTCTTC
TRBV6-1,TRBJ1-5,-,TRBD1,CASSDRAGGGGQPQHF,TGTGCCAGCAGTGATAGGGCAGGGGGAGGAGGTCAGCCCCAGCATTTT
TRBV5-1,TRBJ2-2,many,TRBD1,CASSLSGTGNTGELFF,TGCGCCAGCAGCTTGTCCGGGACAGGCAACACCGGGGAGCTGTTTTTT
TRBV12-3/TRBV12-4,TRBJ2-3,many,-,CASSFEGVDTQYF,TGTGCCAGCAGTTTTGAGGGGGTAGATACGCAGTATTTT
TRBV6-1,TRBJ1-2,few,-,CASSSETGSGYGYTF,TGTGCCAGCAGTTCCGAGACAGGATCGGGATATGGCTACACCTTC
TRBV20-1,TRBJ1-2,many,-,CSGGGRYYGYTF,TGCAGTGGGGGGGGCAGGTACTATGGCTACACCTTC
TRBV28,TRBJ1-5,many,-,CASSLVSEGNQPQHF,TGTGCCAGCAGTTTAGTGTCCGAAGGGAATCAGCCCCAGCATTTT
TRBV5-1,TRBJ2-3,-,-,CASSLSGDADTQYF,TGCGCCAGCAGCTTATCGGGGGACGCAGATACGCAGTATTTT
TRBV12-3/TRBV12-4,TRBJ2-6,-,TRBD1,CASTSTGAGANVLTF,TGTGCCAGCACCTCTACAGGGGCTGGGGCCAACGTCCTGACTTTC
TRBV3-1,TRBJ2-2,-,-,CASAPWVGELFF,TGTGCCAGCGCACCCTGGGTCGGGGAGCTGTTTTTT
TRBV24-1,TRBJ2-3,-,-,CATSGGLITDTQYF,TGTGCCACCAGTGGGGGATTGATAACAGATACGCAGTATTTT
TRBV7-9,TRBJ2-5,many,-,CASSLAESGETQYF,TGTGCCAGCAGCTTAGCAGAGTCGGGGGAGACCCAGTACTTC
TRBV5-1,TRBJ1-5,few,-,CASSLNMHQPQHF,TGCGCCAGCAGCTTGAACATGCATCAGCCCCAGCATTTT
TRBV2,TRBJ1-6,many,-,CASSGRDFNSPLHF,TGTGCCAGCAGCGGACGGGACTTTAATTCACCCCTCCACTTT
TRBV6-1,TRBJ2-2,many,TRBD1,CASKTTGIGELFF,TGTGCCAGCAAAACGACAGGGATCGGGGAGCTGTTTTTT
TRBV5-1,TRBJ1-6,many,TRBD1,CASSAGQANSPLHF,TGCGCCAGCAGCGCGGGACAGGCTAATTCACCCCTCCACTTT
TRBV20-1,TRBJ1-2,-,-,CSARERRAGKGYTF,TGCAGTGCTAGAGAAAGGAGGGCAGGGAAGGGCTACACCTTC